This T cell receptor beta chain is from a study of T cell responses to AZD1222 COVID-19 vaccine. General study findings and limits: Baseline seropositivity occurred in only six AZD1222 recipients. Receipt of two AZD1222 doses was followed by a rise in Spike-specific TCR breadth and depth.

V gave up 5 bases and J gave up 3 bases, with 19 bases separating them. The germline gives CDR1 SGHRS, CDR2 YFSETQ. This CDR3 has 16 residues. TCRdb's copy holds only in-frame clones and misses some; the assay was immunoSEQ multiplex PCR. This table has about 110,000 clones, 70% to 90% appearing once. Second doses at about 4 or about 12 weeks were pooled. Details on this clone: Its antigen is as yet unknown.

The sample in question was peripheral blood, obtained 28 days after the second AZD1222 dose. The chain links TRBV5-1 to TRBJ2-3, with a possible D match to TRBD2 (6 bases). This TCR came from an adult who received the AZD1222 COVID-19 vaccine. CDR3 nucleotides: TGCGCCAGCAGACTGGGATGGGGGGACGGGACAGATACGCAGTATTTT. Its translation: CASRLGWGDGTDTQYF.